The clone carrying this TCR beta chain was counted many times. The data belong to a study of T cells in Graves' hyperthyroidism and ophthalmopathy. TCR beta CDR3 regions were amplified from RNA transcripts. Researchers ran a first-round RT-PCR on the TCR CDR3 using the HTBI primer set. TCRdb passed the multiplex PCR reads through MiXCR, listing each CDR3 protein once. The sample has 650,000 to 700,000 distinct CDR3 sequences; 15% to 20% are singletons. Lactation, pregnancy, other autoimmune disease or uncontrolled infection led to exclusion of patients. The sample was blood. The sequence came from a man aged 45 to 65 with Graves' hyperthyroidism.

CDR3 amino acids: CSVVGHLRNTEAFF. The CDR3, as DNA: TGCAGCGTAGTTGGTCACCTACGGAACACTGAAGCTTTCTTT. This chain joins TRBV29-1 and TRBJ1-1, with unresolved D. The V end was cut by 6 bases, the J end by 1 base, with 15 bases between. Germline-derived CDR1 and CDR2 are SQVTM and ANQGSEA. This CDR3 is 14 amino acids long.